This T cell receptor (beta chain) was obtained from a study of radiotherapy plus CTLA-4 blockade in lung cancer. Method: immunoSEQ multiplex PCR; TCRdb's copy keeps in-frame clones and lacks some. The profile shows roughly 120,000 clones, just under 80% of them singletons. Study-wide points: In blood, TCR clones derived from the tumor expanded after radiotherapy plus ipilimumab.

Worth noting for this clone: Its matching antigen is unknown. The CDR3 end shows no conserved phenylalanine or tryptophan, and so a read error is likely. The DNA is omitted, as the CDR3 cannot be located on it reliably, and the CDR3 follows TCRdb's listing.

Both ends counted, the CDR3 spans 12 residues. Germline V lookup: CDR1 SGHTS, CDR2 YDEGEE. The specimen was peripheral blood, collected from a patient treated with radiotherapy plus ipilimumab. This clonotype was obtained from a human donor with non-small cell lung cancer who had a partial response to radiotherapy plus ipilimumab. This chain connects TRBV5-8 to TRBJ2-7; the D call TRBD2 from the table was never checked on the DNA. The CDR3 spells CASSSMGLAGQT.